A selection of T cell receptor beta chains follows, all from one sample in a study of blood T cell repertoires in COVID-19. TCRdb's table, derived via immunoSEQ multiplex PCR, lists solely in-frame clones and lacks some. The sample records about 250,000 clones, 88% being singletons. The sequencing sample was made of PBMCs or T cells enriched from blood (not recorded which). These receptors were taken from a woman aged 45-65 years who had recovered from COVID-19. Both conserved end residues are part of each CDR3. The D gene is left open where the match is weak.

v_gene	j_gene	d_gene	CDR3aa	CDR3nt
TRBV18	TRBJ2-3	TRBD1	CASSPPTGGVDTQYF	TGTGCCAGCTCACCACCGACAGGGGGTGTGGATACGCAGTATTTT
TRBV7-9	TRBJ2-1	TRBD1	CASSRGDRGFIEQFF	TGTGCCAGCAGCCGGGGGGACAGGGGGTTTATTGAGCAGTTCTTC
TRBV10-3	TRBJ2-1	-	CAISVGGGDEQFF	TGTGCCATCAGTGTCGGGGGTGGCGATGAGCAGTTCTTC
TRBV6-1	TRBJ2-3	-	CASSEAGGSPSDTQYF	TGTGCCAGCAGTGAAGCCGGCGGCAGCCCCAGCGATACGCAGTATTTT
TRBV2	TRBJ2-6	-	CASRGAAGTTGANVLTF	TGTGCCAGCAGGGGGGCCGCGGGTACGACTGGGGCCAACGTCCTGACTTTC
TRBV5-1	TRBJ1-4	-	CASSLGIGAGTNEKLFF	TGCGCCAGCAGCTTGGGTATCGGTGCGGGCACTAATGAAAAACTGTTTTTT
TRBV19	TRBJ2-2	-	CASSERQPTGELFF	TGTGCCAGTAGTGAAAGACAGCCCACCGGGGAGCTGTTTTTT
TRBV30	TRBJ1-1	-	CAWSVGRTNTEAFF	TGTGCCTGGAGTGTCGGGAGGACGAACACTGAAGCTTTCTTT
TRBV29-1	TRBJ2-7	-	CSVVGAYEQYF	TGCAGCGTTGTGGGCGCCTACGAGCAGTACTTC
TRBV5-5	TRBJ2-7	TRBD1	CASSLYAGTAAREQYF	TGTGCCAGCAGCTTGTACGCCGGGACAGCCGCACGGGAGCAGTACTTC
TRBV4-1	TRBJ2-1	-	CASSEGLRVYNEQFF	TGCGCCAGCAGCGAGGGACTTCGGGTATACAATGAGCAGTTCTTC